The 28 T cell receptor beta chains below all came from one sample that was sequenced in a study of shared clonotypes between healthy human individuals (TCRdb year 2020). Library prep was done by the immunoSEQ multiplex PCR assay. The table comes from immuneACCESS by way of TCRdb, which keeps in-frame sequences with V and J called. Part of the clones is missing from these tables; in studies checked, under half for an unresolved V gene and the rest for unknown reasons. This sample is represented by millions of clones; 85% to 95% of them were singletons. The ten largest clones take up around 1.7% of the sample. CD8 naive samples were obtained by positive selection for CCR7 among CD45RO-negative cells, yielding a CD45RA+CCR7+ population from which TemRA cells were excluded. Input material: naive CD8+ T cells from PBMCs. The cell subset or site label, read with the paper, signifies: CD45RA+CCR7+. All receptors derive from a man between 18 and 29 years old in good health. Some clones in this sample may be carry-over from other donors' samples.

The chain couples TRBV29-1 to TRBJ2-7; 8 bases are shared with TRBD1. Germline-derived CDR1 and CDR2 are SQVTM and ANQGSEA. Germline trimming cut 3 bases from V and 4 bases from J; bases unmatched to any gene: 5. The CDR3 is 13 residues long. The CDR3 loop reads CSVEGRGQYEQYF. CDR3 nucleotide sequence: TGCAGCGTTGAGGGCAGGGGGCAGTACGAGCAGTACTTC.

This sequence joins TRBV6-1 and TRBJ1-5; no clear D gene. This CDR3 spans 14 amino acids. Trimming removed 0 bases at V and 6 bases at J, with 9 bases between. CDR1 is MNHNS and CDR2 is SASEGT in the germline V gene. In DNA, the CDR3 is TGTGCCAGCAGTGAAGCGCTCGGCGTTCAGCCCCAGCATTTT. This sequence encodes CASSEALGVQPQHF.

This chain links TRBV7-8 with TRBJ2-1; 7 nucleotides line up with TRBD1. The CDR3 is 16 amino acids. Germline V gives CDR1 SGHVS, CDR2 FQNEAQ. The V and J ends lost 5 bases and 5 bases, in that order; junction bases with no gene match: 12. The CDR3 spells CASSLRGDSPDNEQFF. CDR3 DNA sequence: TGTGCCAGCAGCCTTAGAGGGGACAGTCCTGACAATGAGCAGTTCTTC.

This sequence joins TRBV2 and TRBJ1-4; possible D gene TRBD1, 6 bases. Trimming left V 7 bases short and J 0 bases short, with 12 bases between. The CDR3 totals 15 residues. CDR1 and CDR2 from the germline V gene are SNHLY and FYNNEI. The CDR3 protein is CASNQGPSTNEKLFF. CDR3 sequence (DNA): TGTGCCAGCAATCAGGGGCCCTCAACTAATGAAAAACTGTTTTTT.

The gene calls are TRBV7-9 and TRBJ1-2; TRBD1 matches 9 bases. V gave up 4 bases and J gave up 3 bases; unmatched junction bases: 6. CDR1 and CDR2 (germline): SEHNR, FQNEAQ (reference sequence). The CDR3 covers 15 residues. This CDR3 reads CASSSPGQGYYGYTF. DNA of the CDR3: TGTGCCAGCAGCTCGCCGGGACAGGGCTACTATGGCTACACCTTC.

The CDR3 sequence is CAISEQYF. The CDR3 DNA is TGTGCCATCTCGGAGCAGTACTTC. V gene TRBV6-1 combines with J gene TRBJ2-7, with unresolved D. Trimming left V 10 bases short and J 7 bases short, with 5 bases between. Germline V gene data show CDR1 as MNHNS and CDR2 as SASEGT. The CDR3 contains 8 residues.

The J gene is TRBJ2-1, the V gene TRBV15; the match to TRBD2 covers 10 bases. V shed 3 bases and J 9 bases; nucleotides not matched to a gene: 11. There are 16 residues in the CDR3. In germline, CDR1 is LNHNV, CDR2 YYDKDF (reference sequence). The CDR3: CATSREREGLVSEQFF. In nucleotides, the CDR3 is TGTGCCACCAGCAGGGAGCGGGAGGGCCTGGTCTCTGAGCAGTTCTTC. Full variable domain (remainder filled in from reference TRBV15 and TRBJ2-1): DAMVIQNPRYQVTQFGKPVTLSCSQTLNHNVMYWYQQKSSQAPKLLFHYYDKDFNNEADTPDNFQSRRPNTSFCFLDIRSPGLGDTAMYLCATSREREGLVSEQFFGPGTRLTVL.

The V gene is TRBV28, the J gene TRBJ1-1, with D unresolved. The CDR3 has 17 residues. V gave up 2 bases and J gave up 0 bases, with 16 bases separating them. Germline values: CDR1 MDHEN, CDR2 SYDVKM. CDR3 sequence reads: CASSLRRLGPMNTEAFF. Here the CDR3 DNA reads TGTGCCAGCAGTTTAAGGCGACTGGGCCCCATGAACACTGAAGCTTTCTTT.

This chain joins TRBV19 and TRBJ2-1, with 9 bases that match TRBD2. The germline V gene has CDR1 LNHDA and CDR2 SQIVND (reference sequence). V was clipped by 7 bases and J by 7 bases; unmatched bases: 11. The CDR3 spans 15 residues. The CDR3, as DNA: TGTGCCAGTATGGGCAGACTAGCGGCAAGTAATGAGCAGTTCTTC. Translated: CASMGRLAASNEQFF. The entire variable domain, with the rest obtained from reference TRBV19 and TRBJ2-1, is as follows: DGGITQSPKYLFRKEGQNVTLSCEQNLNHDAMYWYRQDPGQGLRLIYYSQIVNDFQKGDIAEGYSVSREKKESFPLTVTSAQKNPTAFYLCASMGRLAASNEQFFGPGTRLTVL.

The CDR3 sequence is CASSLKGYLETQYF. Here the CDR3 DNA reads TGTGCCAGCAGCTTAAAAGGCTACTTGGAGACCCAGTACTTC. This rearrangement joins TRBV7-9 to TRBJ2-5; D is uncertain. The CDR3 is 14 residues long. V lost 2 bases and J lost 5, with 12 bases in between. Germline V gives CDR1 SEHNR, CDR2 FQNEAQ (reference sequence).

The chain is built from TRBV7-8 and TRBJ2-5; D is unclear. V lost 2 bases to trimming and J lost 3 bases, with 10 bases between them. Germline values: CDR1 SGHVS, CDR2 FQNEAQ. CDR3 size: 14 residues. The CDR3 region is CASSLPNRKETQYF. CDR3 DNA: TGTGCCAGCAGCTTACCAAACCGAAAAGAGACCCAGTACTTC.

The V call is TRBV21-1, the J call TRBJ2-7; TRBD2 is the table's D call and was not checked against the DNA. TRBV21-1 is noted as a pseudogene. This CDR3 spans 15 amino acids. The CDR3: CASSTGSVSSYEQYF. The CDR3 nucleotides read TGTGCCAGCAGCACGGGTAGCGTGTCGTCCTACGAGCAGTACTTC.

In the case of this clone: Additional DNA sequences in this sample encode the identical CDR3. The chain couples TRBV15 to TRBJ2-1, with D hard to call. Deletions cut 1 base from V and 0 bases from J, with 4 bases between. The CDR3 runs to 14 residues. In germline, CDR1 is LNHNV, CDR2 YYDKDF (reference sequence). The CDR3 loop is CATSRASSYNEQFF. CDR3 bases: TGTGCCACCAGCAGAGCTAGCTCCTACAATGAGCAGTTCTTC.

This clone was seen only a few times. V usage is TRBV5-1 and J usage is TRBJ1-4; D is ambiguous. Germline assignment: CDR1 SGHRS and CDR2 YFSETQ. The V end lost 1 base, the J end lost 7 bases, and 11 bases lay between the germline ends. The CDR3 spans 14 residues. The CDR3 DNA sequence: TGCGCCAGCAGCTTGACGGGGAGGAGTGAAAAACTGTTTTTT. This gives the protein CASSLTGRSEKLFF.

The V call is TRBV28, the J call TRBJ2-1; D is perhaps TRBD1 (6 bases). Germline values: CDR1 MDHEN, CDR2 SYDVKM. The CDR3 spans 17 residues. With 2 bases removed from V and 8 bases from J, the gap between germline ends came to 22 bases. The CDR3 reads CASSLPGTGIHLDEQFF. CDR3 sequence (DNA): TGTGCCAGCAGTTTACCAGGTACAGGGATCCATCTCGATGAGCAGTTCTTC.

With respect to this clone: Other DNA variants within this sample encode the same CDR3. The chain recombines TRBV9 with TRBJ2-7, with D perhaps matching TRBD1 (6 bases). The CDR3 runs to 14 residues. Deletions cut 0 bases from V and 2 bases from J, with 9 bases between. Germline V gene data show CDR1 as SGDLS and CDR2 as YYNGEE. Here the CDR3 DNA reads TGTGCCAGCAGCGTAGGGGCAGGGGCCTACGAGCAGTACTTC. Protein sequence: CASSVGAGAYEQYF. The full variable domain, with the rest looked up from reference TRBV9 and TRBJ2-7, is DSGVTQTPKHLITATGQRVTLRCSPRSGDLSVYWYQQSLDQGLQFLIQYYNGEERAKGNILERFSAQQFPDLHSELNLSSLELGDSALYFCASSVGAGAYEQYFGPGTRLTVT.

The chain recombines TRBV9 with TRBJ2-1, with TRBD2 matching 14 bases. Per germline, CDR1 SGDLS and CDR2 YYNGEE. The CDR3 length is 16 residues. Trimming cost V 5 bases and J 6 bases; bases outside gene matches: 7. CDR3 bases: TGTGCCAGCAGAGACTCCGGGACTAGCGGGAGCAATGAGCAGTTCTTC. Translating gives CASRDSGTSGSNEQFF.

The rearrangement uses TRBV7-9 and TRBJ2-7; D not resolved. The CDR3 is 14 amino acids. V lost 1 base, J lost 6 bases, and 13 bases lay in between. The germline CDR1 and CDR2 sequences are SEHNR and FQNEAQ (reference sequence). CDR3 in amino acids: CASSLGLGVGEQYF. CDR3 DNA: TGTGCCAGCAGCTTAGGACTCGGAGTGGGCGAGCAGTACTTC. The full variable domain, with the rest looked up from reference TRBV7-9 and TRBJ2-7, is DTGVSQNPRHKITKRGQNVTFRCDPISEHNRLYWYRQTLGQGPEFLTYFQNEAQLEKSRLLSDRFSAERPKGSFSTLEIQRTEQGDSAMYLCASSLGLGVGEQYFGPGTRLTVT.

The rearrangement links TRBV28 to TRBJ1-5; TRBD1 is a possible D gene (6 bases). In germline, CDR1 is MDHEN, CDR2 SYDVKM. Between the trimmed V and J ends, which lost 5 bases and 6 bases, there was a span of 23 bases. This CDR3 has 17 amino acids. CDR3 in DNA: TGTGCCAGCAGTATAATTCGGACCCACAGGGCGGGTCAGCCCCAGCATTTT. Encoded protein: CASSIIRTHRAGQPQHF.

The CDR3 DNA is TGCGCCAGCAGCTTAGGACGGACGTCCGAGCAGTACTTC. Residues: CASSLGRTSEQYF. The chain uses TRBV5-1 and TRBJ2-7; D uncertain. The CDR3 length is 13 residues. The V gene's germline CDR1 is SGHRS and CDR2 YFSETQ. V shed 2 bases and J shed 6 bases, with 12 bases lying between them.

The CDR3 DNA is TGTGCCAGCAGTCCCTGGACAGGGGGCGCGATTGAGACCCAGTACTTC. Its translation is CASSPWTGGAIETQYF. The rearrangement links TRBV27 to TRBJ2-5; 11 bases align to TRBD1. Germline V lookup: CDR1 MNHEY, CDR2 SMNVEV (reference sequence). V shed 5 bases and J 5 bases; nucleotides not matched to a gene: 10. The CDR3 is 16 residues long.

The chain joins TRBV9 to TRBJ2-3; 9 positions agree with TRBD1. Looked up from germline, CDR1 is SGDLS and CDR2 is YYNGEE. With V trimmed by 0 bases and J by 4 bases, 3 bases remained unmatched. CDR3 size: 15 residues. The CDR3 spells CASSVGTGGSDTQYF. CDR3 coding DNA: TGTGCCAGCAGCGTAGGTACAGGGGGCTCAGATACGCAGTATTTT.

V usage is TRBV4-3 and J usage is TRBJ1-3; 7 nucleotides line up with TRBD1. Germline CDR1 is LGHNA and CDR2 is YSLEER. The CDR3 contains 17 residues. V dropped 4 bases and J dropped 7; count of bases not matched to a gene: 16. Written as DNA, the CDR3 is TGCGCCAGCAGCCCCAGCATCCGGCAGGGGGAACGGAACACCATATATTTT. Amino acid sequence: CASSPSIRQGERNTIYF.

In its sample, this clone was seen once. The chain uses TRBV9 and TRBJ2-1; D may be TRBD1 (6 bases). Between the trimmed V and J ends, which lost 3 bases and 2 bases, there was a span of 21 bases. Germline CDR1 and CDR2: SGDLS and YYNGEE. The CDR3 sequence is 18 residues long. The CDR3 DNA reads TGTGCCAGCAGCGCTAGTACCTGGGGCAGGGACACCTACAATGAGCAGTTCTTC. Protein product: CASSASTWGRDTYNEQFF.

The chain carries TRBV7-9 and TRBJ2-7, with a weak D call TRBD2 (6 bases). Trimming took off 7 bases at V and 3 bases at J, with 16 bases between the two ends. The length of the CDR3 is 14 residues. Germline V gene data show CDR1 as SEHNR and CDR2 as FQNEAQ (reference sequence). In nucleotides, the CDR3 is TGTGCCAGCACCCTAGGAGGGGCGAACTACGAGCAGTACTTC. Encoded protein: CASTLGGANYEQYF.

The chain employs TRBV5-4 and TRBJ2-2; 13 nucleotides align to TRBD2. Germline V gene lookup returns CDR1 SGHNT and CDR2 YYREEE (reference sequence). The CDR3 totals 15 residues. The V and J ends lost 4 bases and 13 bases, in that order; junction bases with no gene match: 10. The CDR3 spells CASSGGTSGTPTLFF. DNA of the CDR3: TGTGCCAGCAGCGGAGGGACTAGCGGGACTCCGACGCTGTTTTTT.

This chain connects TRBV29-1 to TRBJ1-1; a possible D gene is TRBD1 (5 bases). This CDR3 has 12 amino acids. The germline gives CDR1 SQVTM, CDR2 ANQGSEA. With 0 bases removed from V and 11 bases from J, the gap between germline ends came to 13 bases. CDR3 sequence reads: CSVEDAGLWAFF. The DNA of the CDR3 is TGCAGCGTTGAAGATGCGGGACTTTGGGCTTTCTTT. The full variable domain, its missing parts supplied by reference TRBV29-1 and TRBJ1-1, is SAVISQKPSRDICQRGTSLTIQCQVDSQVTMMFWYRQQPGQSLTLIATANQGSEATYESGFVIDKFPISRPNLTFSTLTVSNMSPEDSSIYLCSVEDAGLWAFFGQGTRLTVV.

This chain links TRBV30 with TRBJ1-2; no clear D. The CDR3 totals 12 residues. Germline CDR1 and CDR2: GTSNPN and SVGIG (reference sequence). V dropped 2 bases and J dropped 2 bases, with 6 bases sitting between them. CDR3 amino acids: CAWSTGNYGYTF. The CDR3 nucleotides read TGTGCCTGGAGTACGGGGAACTATGGCTACACCTTC.